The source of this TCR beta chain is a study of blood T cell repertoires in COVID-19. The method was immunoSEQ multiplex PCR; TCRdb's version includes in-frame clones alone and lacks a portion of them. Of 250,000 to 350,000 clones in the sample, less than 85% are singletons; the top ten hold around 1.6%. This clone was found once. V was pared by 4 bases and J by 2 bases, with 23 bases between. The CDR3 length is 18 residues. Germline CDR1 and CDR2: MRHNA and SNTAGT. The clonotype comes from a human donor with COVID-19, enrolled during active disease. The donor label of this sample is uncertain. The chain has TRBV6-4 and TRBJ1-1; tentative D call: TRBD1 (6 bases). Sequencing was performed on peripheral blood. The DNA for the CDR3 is TGTGCCAGCAGTGCCTTCCCCCGGGACACGAACGCCAACACTGAAGCTTTCTTT. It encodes CASSAFPRDTNANTEAFF.